The present T cell receptor (beta chain) was sequenced within a study of metastatic and nonmetastatic thyroid tumors. Study results and limitations: Benign nodules were reported to have significantly lower TCR beta diversity than malignant thyroid tumors, in blood and tumor.

Nobody among the patients had been given any treatment before thyroid surgery. TCRdb re-called the PCR reads through MiXCR. Of 65,000 to 70,000 clones listed, approximately 15% are singletons. CDR1 MNHNS and CDR2 SASEGT come from the germline V gene. The CDR3 length is 13 residues. V was cut by 3 bases and J by 6 bases, with 11 bases left in between. By proportion, this clone is medium-sized. As yet, its antigen is unknown. The J gene is TRBJ1-2, the V gene TRBV6-1; no reliable D call. The sequencing sample was made of blood. This clonotype was obtained from a male donor with papillary thyroid cancer or a benign thyroid nodule (not recorded which). Some clones in this sample may be carry-over from other donors' samples. CDR3 bases: TGTGCCAGCAGTGAGGCGGTGGGAGATGGCTACACCTTC. It encodes CASSEAVGDGYTF.